This T cell receptor (beta chain) stems from a study of post-analysis software for immune sequencing data. Overall study: The cohort encompassed relapsing-remitting, secondary progressive and progressive-relapsing multiple sclerosis disease courses.

V was pared by 1 base and J by 2 bases, with 13 bases between. Germline V gene data show CDR1 as MNHEY and CDR2 as SVGAGI. The CDR3 is 16 residues long. Regarding the study as a whole: In multiple sclerosis, normalized Chao1 diversity was significantly below that of controls. Roughly 5 TRBV segments occurring more often in patients than controls included TRBV5-6, TRBV5-1 and TRBV20-1. The F measure placed samples prepared in the same batch into strongly shared clusters.

The table lists this clonotype with many counts. The target antigen is unknown. The TCR beta cDNA libraries contained unique molecular identifiers. MiXCR, run by TCRdb on the PCR reads, gives a single entry per CDR3 protein. The sample includes approximately 730,000 distinct CDR3 sequences, roughly 30% of them seen just once. V is TRBV6-5 and J is TRBJ2-3; perhaps D is TRBD1 or TRBD2 (5 bases each). The receptor was derived from a girl between 10 and 17 years old with multiple sclerosis. Sequenced input: blood. In DNA, the CDR3 is TGTGCCAGCAGTTACTTACCCCCGGGACCCACAGATACGCAGTATTTT. Protein: CASSYLPPGPTDTQYF.